This TCR beta chain was found in a study of blood T cell repertoires in COVID-19. Overall study context: Either two negative PCRs, clearance, or symptom resolution qualified Cohort 3 donors as recovered.

This clone was seen just once. One end of the junction fails to match germline, which may point to a read error. This CDR3 contains 20 residues. Germline loops: CDR1 MRHNA, CDR2 SNTAGT. TCRdb keeps only in-frame clones here, not all; method: immunoSEQ multiplex PCR. The data hold some 200,000 clones, with less than 90% observed a single time. Sequenced sample: PBMCs or T cells enriched from blood (not recorded which). The V and J genes are TRBV6-4 and TRBJ1-5, with 7 bases identical to TRBD1. This TCR was recovered from a woman aged 45-65 years in a cohort exposed to, infected with or recovered from COVID-19 (not recorded which). The CDR3 here is CASRDSRGTGVWTSNQPQHF. DNA of the CDR3: TGTGCCAGCAGGGACTCACGAGGTACAGGGGTTTGGACAAGCAATCAGCCCCAGCATTTT.